This record looks at one T cell receptor beta chain sequence and its context. Its antigen target is currently unknown. No clone much larger than this one lies a single base away; base qualities are absent. The data originate from a study of blood T cell repertoires in COVID-19 (dated by TCRdb to about 2020). Broadly, across the study: Samples from collaborators originated in the United States, Italy and Spain and spanned both the acute and convalescent phases of COVID-19. Nearly every sample came with metadata listing a de-identified subject ID, COVID-19 status, age in years and sex. The dataset comprised deeply sampled blood TCRbeta repertoires from subjects exposed to, actively infected with, or recovered from COVID-19. Where available, HLA class I and class II types were taken from metadata supplied by the sample provider and were not determined by assay-based typing. The material from the prospective study consisted of cDNA or gDNA derived from T cells, B-cell-depleted T cells, or PBMCs. The repertoires were released in a freely available public database meant as a resource for research on the immune response to SARS-CoV-2. Samples were obtained from the ongoing ImmuneRACE study (first 160 participants) and from 1,200 or so subjects provided by 6 global collaborators.

The CDR3 has 13 amino acids, counting the end cysteine and phenylalanine. Kept here is only the CDR3 DNA, which spans 39 bases and is read in frame from base 1. As encoded in the germline V gene, CDR1 is SGHVS while CDR2 is FQNEAQ. Trimming removed 3 bases from V and 8 bases from J; the gene matches leave 2 bases unexplained. Participants in the prospective study were aged roughly 18 to 95 years, lived in under 30 United States geographic areas, and enrolled through a virtual design. In the prospective study, cohorts were assigned on the basis of participant-reported clinical history obtained from a screening survey and a study questionnaire. Exposed participants had been in contact with someone with a PCR-confirmed or clinician-diagnosed COVID-19 case within 2 weeks of study entry. Each participant in the prospective study had whole blood, serum and a nasopharyngeal or oropharyngeal swab collected by mobile phlebotomists. Participants in the prospective study had the option to provide additional blood draws and questionnaires over a roughly two-month period. Before DNA extraction, prospective study blood samples were shipped either frozen or at room temperature.

Beyond this particular receptor, the publication reports: The quantity of clinical and demographic metadata differed by source and by participant and was supplied without curation.

TCRbeta CDR3 regions were amplified from genomic DNA by means of the immunoSEQ Assay, a bias-controlled multiplex PCR. Concerning the study's data processing: Within the assay, amplification of reference gene primers was used to estimate how many nucleated cells each sample contained. Sequence reads were collapsed and filtered to measure the absolute abundance of every unique TCRbeta CDR3 rearrangement. For each sample, productive Simpson clonality was calculated as the square root of Simpson's diversity index across productive rearrangements. TCRdb carries this immuneACCESS record with in-frame sequences only. Its versions omit some clonotypes, under half of them owing to an unresolved V gene in the studies checked, with the rest unexplained. From that table come the V and J calls and clone size; the DNA was used to work out D and trimming. Present in this sample are roughly 400,000 clones, 91% of which were seen just once. In total, the top ten clones hold 0.8% to 0.9% of the sample.

The sequence came from a woman aged 35 to 49 who had been exposed to COVID-19. The sequenced material came from PBMCs or T cells enriched from blood (not recorded which). The sequence links TRBV7-8 to TRBJ1-4; TRBD1 lines up with 8 middle nucleotides. The DNA is TGTGCCAGCAGCTTGGACAGGGTAGAAAAACTGTTTTTT. It specifies CASSLDRVEKLFF. The CDR3 plus the reference TRBV7-8 and TRBJ1-4 genes for the other parts give the full variable domain: GAGVSQSPRYKVAKRGQDVALRCDPISGHVSLFWYQQALGQGPEFLTYFQNEAQLDKSGLPSDRFFAERPEGSVSTLKIQRTQQEDSAVYLCASSLDRVEKLFFGSGTQLSVL.